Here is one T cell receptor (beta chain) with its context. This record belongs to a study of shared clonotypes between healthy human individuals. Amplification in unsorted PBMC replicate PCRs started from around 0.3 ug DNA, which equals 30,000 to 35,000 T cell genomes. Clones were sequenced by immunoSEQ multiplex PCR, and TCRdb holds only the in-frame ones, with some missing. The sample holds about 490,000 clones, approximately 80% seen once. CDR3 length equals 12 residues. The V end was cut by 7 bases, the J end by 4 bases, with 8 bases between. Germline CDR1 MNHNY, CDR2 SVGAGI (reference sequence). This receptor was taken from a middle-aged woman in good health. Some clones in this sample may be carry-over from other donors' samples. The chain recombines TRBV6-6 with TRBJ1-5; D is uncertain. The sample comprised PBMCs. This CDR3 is CASNDGNQPQHF. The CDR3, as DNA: TGTGCCAGCAACGACGGGAATCAGCCCCAGCATTTT.